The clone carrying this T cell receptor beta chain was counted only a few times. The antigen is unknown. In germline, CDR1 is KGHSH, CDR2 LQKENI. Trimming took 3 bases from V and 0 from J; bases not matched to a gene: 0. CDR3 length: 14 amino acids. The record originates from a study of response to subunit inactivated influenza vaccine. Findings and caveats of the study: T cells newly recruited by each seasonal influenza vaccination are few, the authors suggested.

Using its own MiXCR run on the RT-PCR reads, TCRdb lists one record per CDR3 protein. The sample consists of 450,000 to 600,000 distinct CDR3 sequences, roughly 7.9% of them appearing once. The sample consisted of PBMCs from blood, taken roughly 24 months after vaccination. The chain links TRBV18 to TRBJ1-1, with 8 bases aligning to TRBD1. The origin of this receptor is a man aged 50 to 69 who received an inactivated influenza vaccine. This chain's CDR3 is CASSPRGLNTEAFF. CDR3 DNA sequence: TGTGCCAGCTCACCCAGGGGGCTGAACACTGAAGCTTTCTTT.